These T cell receptor beta chains were read from a single sample in a study of blood T cell repertoires in COVID-19. This table comes from immunoSEQ multiplex PCR, and its TCRdb copy is limited to in-frame clones, with some not included. Among hundreds of thousands of clones, over 80% were seen once, and the ten largest hold more than 8.5%. Sequenced sample: PBMCs or T cells enriched from blood (not recorded which). The receptors stem from a young woman who had recovered from COVID-19. The conserved cysteine and the conserved F or W are not part of the CDR3 here. D genes are given only for firm matches.

J: TRBJ2-1; V: TRBV19; D: .; CDR3: ASRLDLNNEQF
J: TRBJ1-1; V: TRBV27; D: .; CDR3: ASSLFPGTEAF
J: TRBJ2-1; V: TRBV11-3; D: .; CDR3: ASSLGRRGGGNEQF
J: TRBJ1-1; V: TRBV6-5; D: .; CDR3: ASIRGGQTEAF
J: TRBJ2-3; V: TRBV5-1; D: TRBD2; CDR3: ASSLIAGEIASTDTQY
J: TRBJ2-1; V: TRBV27; D: TRBD2; CDR3: ASTGGYNEQF
J: TRBJ2-2; V: TRBV6-2/TRBV6-3; D: .; CDR3: ASSLGSETNPYAAGELF
J: TRBJ1-2; V: TRBV7-2; D: .; CDR3: ASSLGIQGNYGYT
J: TRBJ1-2; V: TRBV28; D: .; CDR3: ASSPPTGNYGYT
J: TRBJ2-7; V: TRBV11-2; D: TRBD2; CDR3: ASSPRLAGPYEQY
J: TRBJ1-6; V: TRBV6-5; D: TRBD1; CDR3: ASSPGEGAYSPLH
J: TRBJ1-2; V: TRBV5-5; D: .; CDR3: ASSFEGETGYT
J: TRBJ1-4; V: TRBV5-6; D: TRBD1; CDR3: ASSLRTGGGKLF
J: TRBJ1-1; V: TRBV6-5; D: .; CDR3: ASSRVGGNTEAF
J: TRBJ1-2; V: TRBV25-1; D: TRBD1; CDR3: ASSDRGTGAQGYT
J: TRBJ1-3; V: TRBV7-2; D: TRBD1; CDR3: ASSPSRDSLNTIY
J: TRBJ1-2; V: TRBV6-5; D: .; CDR3: ASSYAQGRDNYGYT
J: TRBJ2-1; V: TRBV15; D: .; CDR3: ATQGGYYNEQF
J: TRBJ1-2; V: TRBV28; D: .; CDR3: ASSLGGGYT
J: TRBJ2-4; V: TRBV3-1/TRBV3-2; D: TRBD1; CDR3: ASSRQGALNIQY
J: TRBJ2-7; V: TRBV11-2; D: .; CDR3: ASSLVVSPAAQY
J: TRBJ1-1; V: TRBV11-2; D: .; CDR3: ATSQTLNTEAF
J: TRBJ2-3; V: TRBV6-4; D: TRBD2; CDR3: ASSDSTSGKTDTQY
J: TRBJ1-1; V: TRBV19; D: TRBD1; CDR3: ASMVGTGSGPNTEAF
J: TRBJ2-7; V: TRBV5-4; D: TRBD2; CDR3: ASSPRLAGDSYEQY
J: TRBJ1-5; V: TRBV27; D: TRBD1; CDR3: ASSLGQGVGEINQPQH
J: TRBJ2-3; V: TRBV15; D: TRBD2; CDR3: ATSRNSGSGTDTQY
J: TRBJ1-1; V: TRBV30; D: .; CDR3: AWSVGGLAEAF
J: TRBJ2-3; V: TRBV29-1; D: .; CDR3: PGETLTDTQY